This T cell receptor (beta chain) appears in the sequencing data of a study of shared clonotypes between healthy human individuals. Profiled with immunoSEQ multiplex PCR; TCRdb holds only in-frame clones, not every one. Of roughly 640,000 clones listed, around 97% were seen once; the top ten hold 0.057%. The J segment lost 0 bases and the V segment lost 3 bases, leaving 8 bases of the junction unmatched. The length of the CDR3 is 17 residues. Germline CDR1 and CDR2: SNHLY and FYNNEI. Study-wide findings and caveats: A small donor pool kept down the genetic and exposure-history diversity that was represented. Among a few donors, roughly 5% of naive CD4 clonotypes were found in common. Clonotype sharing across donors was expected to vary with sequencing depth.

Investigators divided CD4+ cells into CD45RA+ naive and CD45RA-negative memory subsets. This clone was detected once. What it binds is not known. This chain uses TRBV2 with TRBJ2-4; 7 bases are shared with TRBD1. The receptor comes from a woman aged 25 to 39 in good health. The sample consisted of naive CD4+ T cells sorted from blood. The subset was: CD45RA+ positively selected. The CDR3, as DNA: TGTGCCAGCAGTGAGCCCCGGGACAGACTAGCCAAAAACATTCAGTACTTC. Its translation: CASSEPRDRLAKNIQYF.